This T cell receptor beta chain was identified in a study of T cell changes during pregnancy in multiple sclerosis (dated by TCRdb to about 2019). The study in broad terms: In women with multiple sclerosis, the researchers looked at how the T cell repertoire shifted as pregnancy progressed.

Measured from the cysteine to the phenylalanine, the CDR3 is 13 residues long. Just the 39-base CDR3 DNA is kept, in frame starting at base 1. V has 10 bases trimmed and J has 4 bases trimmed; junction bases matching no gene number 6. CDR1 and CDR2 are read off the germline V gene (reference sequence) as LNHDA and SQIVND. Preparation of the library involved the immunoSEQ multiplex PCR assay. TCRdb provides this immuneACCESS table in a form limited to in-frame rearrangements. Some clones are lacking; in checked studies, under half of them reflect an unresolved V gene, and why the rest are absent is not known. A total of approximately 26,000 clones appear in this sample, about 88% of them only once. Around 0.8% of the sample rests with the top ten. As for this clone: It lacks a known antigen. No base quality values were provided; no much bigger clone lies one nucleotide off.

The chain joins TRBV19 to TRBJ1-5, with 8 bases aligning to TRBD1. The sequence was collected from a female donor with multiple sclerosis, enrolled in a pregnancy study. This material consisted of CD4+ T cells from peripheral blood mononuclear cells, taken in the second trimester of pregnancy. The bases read TGTGCCACGTCCCGGGACAGGAATCAGCCCCAGCATTTT. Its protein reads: CATSRDRNQPQHF.